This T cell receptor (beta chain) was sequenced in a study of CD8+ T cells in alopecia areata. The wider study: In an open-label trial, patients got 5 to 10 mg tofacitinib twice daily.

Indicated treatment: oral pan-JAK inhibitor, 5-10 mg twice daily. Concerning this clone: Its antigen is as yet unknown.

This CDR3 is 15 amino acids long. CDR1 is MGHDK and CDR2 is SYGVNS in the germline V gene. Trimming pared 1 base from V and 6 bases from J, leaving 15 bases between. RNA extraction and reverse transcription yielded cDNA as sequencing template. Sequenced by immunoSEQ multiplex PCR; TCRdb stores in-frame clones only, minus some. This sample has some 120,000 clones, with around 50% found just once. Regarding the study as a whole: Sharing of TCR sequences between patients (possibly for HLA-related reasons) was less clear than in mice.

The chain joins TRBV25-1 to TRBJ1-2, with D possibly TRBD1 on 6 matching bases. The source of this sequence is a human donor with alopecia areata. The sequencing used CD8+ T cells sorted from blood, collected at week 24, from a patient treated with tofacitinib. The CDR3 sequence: CASSESEGGGDGYTF. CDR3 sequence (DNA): TGTGCCAGCAGTGAATCCGAGGGGGGAGGGGATGGCTACACCTTC.